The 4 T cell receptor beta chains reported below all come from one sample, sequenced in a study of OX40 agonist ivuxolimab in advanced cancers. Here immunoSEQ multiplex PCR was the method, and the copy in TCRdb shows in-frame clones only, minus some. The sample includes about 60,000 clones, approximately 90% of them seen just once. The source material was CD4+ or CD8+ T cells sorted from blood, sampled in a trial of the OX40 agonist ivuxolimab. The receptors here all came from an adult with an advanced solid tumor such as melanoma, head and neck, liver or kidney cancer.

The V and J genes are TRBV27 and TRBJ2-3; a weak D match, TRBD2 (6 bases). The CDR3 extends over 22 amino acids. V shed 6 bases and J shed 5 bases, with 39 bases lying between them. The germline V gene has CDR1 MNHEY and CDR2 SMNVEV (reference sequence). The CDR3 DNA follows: TGTGCCAGCAGCCGGAGGAGGGGTGGACCCGGAGAAGCGGGTACTGGCAGAGATACGCAGTATTTT. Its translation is CASSRRRGGPGEAGTGRDTQYF.

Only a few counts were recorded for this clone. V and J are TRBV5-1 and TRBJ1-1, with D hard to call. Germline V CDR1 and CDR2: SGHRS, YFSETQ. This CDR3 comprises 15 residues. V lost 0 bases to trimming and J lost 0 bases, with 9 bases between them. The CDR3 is CASSLGVGLNTEAFF. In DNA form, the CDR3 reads TGCGCCAGCAGCTTGGGGGTCGGGCTGAACACTGAAGCTTTCTTT.

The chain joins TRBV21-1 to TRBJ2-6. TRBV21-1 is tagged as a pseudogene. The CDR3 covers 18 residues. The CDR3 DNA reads TGTGCCAGCAGCAAATCTAGGCAGGCGATCTCTGGGGCCAACGTCCTGACTTTC. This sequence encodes CASSKSRQAISGANVLTF.

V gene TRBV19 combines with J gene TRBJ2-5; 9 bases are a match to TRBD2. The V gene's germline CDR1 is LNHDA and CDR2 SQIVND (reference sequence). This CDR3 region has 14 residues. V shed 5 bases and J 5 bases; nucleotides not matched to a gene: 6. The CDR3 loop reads CASSPIAGAETQYF. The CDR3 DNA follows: TGTGCCAGTAGTCCTATAGCGGGAGCGGAGACCCAGTACTTC.